The 19 T cell receptor beta chains below all came from one sample that was sequenced in a study of cytomegalovirus exposure and HLA in healthy donors. In the PCR, 60 Vbeta and 13 Jbeta primers were used. Some clones are missing from TCRdb's copy, which holds only in-frame ones; the method was immunoSEQ multiplex PCR. This table holds 81,000 or so clones, 75% to 85% found once. Material for sequencing was PBMCs. The receptor source for this set is a man in his fifties in good health and CMV-seropositive.

V is TRBV30 and J is TRBJ1-6, with D tentatively TRBD1 (6 bases). Trimming pared 4 bases from V and 7 bases from J, leaving 14 bases between. CDR1 is GTSNPN, CDR2 SVGIG, per germline (reference sequence). This CDR3 is 14 amino acids long. For the CDR3, the DNA is TGTGCCTGGACTAGGACAGACCTAAATTCACCCCTCCACTTT. This encodes CAWTRTDLNSPLHF.

The chain employs TRBV11-3 and TRBJ2-1; 7 bases align to TRBD2. With 3 bases clipped from V and 0 bases from J, the junction kept 11 bases outside the gene matches. The germline CDR1 and CDR2 sequences are SGHNT and YENEEA. The CDR3 contains 18 residues. CDR3 sequence reads: CASSFTLNLADSYNEQFF. CDR3 sequence (DNA): TGTGCCAGCAGCTTCACCCTAAATCTAGCGGACTCCTACAATGAGCAGTTCTTC.

The chain is built from TRBV7-3 and TRBJ2-3; tentatively, D is TRBD1 (5 bases). V was pared by 5 bases and J by 4 bases, with 16 bases between. This CDR3 is built from 15 residues. Germline values: CDR1 SGHTA, CDR2 FQGTGA. The CDR3 reads CASSVGGHLADTQYF. Written as DNA, the CDR3 is TGTGCCAGCAGCGTCGGTGGACATTTAGCAGATACGCAGTATTTT.

The chain couples TRBV21-1 to TRBJ2-7; the DNA was not used to check the table's D call, TRBD1. TRBV21-1 is recorded as a pseudogene. CDR3 length: 15 amino acids. The CDR3 protein is CASSKKNRGLHEQYF. CDR3 coding DNA: TGTGCCAGCAGCAAAAAAAACAGGGGGCTCCACGAGCAGTACTTC.

The chain links TRBV7-3 to TRBJ2-3, with 7 bases identical to TRBD2. Unmatched junction bases numbered 17, after V lost 1 base and J lost 13 bases. This CDR3 region has 16 residues. Germline CDR1 reads SGHTA; CDR2 reads FQGTGA. CDR3 bases: TGTGCCAGCAGCTTAAACGCGGCGGGAGCGCCCCTATTGGAGTATTTT. As protein: CASSLNAAGAPLLEYF.

V usage is TRBV9 and J usage is TRBJ2-7; D unresolved. Germline loops: CDR1 SGDLS, CDR2 YYNGEE. The CDR3 has 14 amino acids. Trimming removed 2 bases from V and 0 bases from J, with 9 bases in between. The CDR3 protein is CASSVVEYSYEQYF. The CDR3 DNA reads as TGTGCCAGCAGCGTGGTGGAGTACTCCTACGAGCAGTACTTC.

The rearrangement joins TRBV6-5 to TRBJ1-2; unclear D gene. The CDR3 runs 14 residues. Germline V gene data show CDR1 as MNHEY and CDR2 as SVGAGI. Trimming left V 2 bases short and J 5 bases short, with 12 bases between. The CDR3 is CASSYGVSGYGYTF. In nucleotides, the CDR3 is TGTGCCAGCAGTTACGGCGTGTCGGGGTATGGCTACACCTTC.

V usage is TRBV7-6 and J usage is TRBJ2-1; 12 positions agree with TRBD2. V lost 5 bases and J lost 6; bases outside the gene matches: 5. The germline gives CDR1 SGHVS, CDR2 FNYEAQ. The CDR3 consists of 15 residues. The CDR3 here is CASSPRTSGTNEQFF. In DNA form, the CDR3 reads TGTGCCAGCAGCCCCCGGACTAGCGGGACCAATGAGCAGTTCTTC.

The CDR3 loop is CASSRTGAPLHF. CDR3 sequence (DNA): TGTGCCAGCAGCAGGACAGGGGCACCCCTCCACTTT. V gene TRBV5-8 combines with J gene TRBJ1-6; 9 nucleotides agree with TRBD1. V lost 4 bases, J lost 11 bases, and 1 base stayed unmatched. Germline CDR1 reads SGHTS; CDR2 reads YDEGEE. CDR3 length equals 12 residues.

The gene calls are TRBV20-1 and TRBJ1-2; D perhaps matches TRBD1 (6 bases). CDR1 is DFQATT and CDR2 is SNEGSKA in the germline V gene (reference sequence). The ends were cut back, 4 bases at V and 5 bases at J, with 8 bases in the middle. CDR3 length: 11 residues. Here the CDR3 DNA reads TGCAGTGCTACAGGGGTGTATGGCTACACCTTC. This sequence encodes CSATGVYGYTF.

CDR3 nucleotide sequence: TGTGCCAGCACCCAGGGACTAGCGGGAGTAGTGAGCACAGATACGCAGTATTTT. Protein product: CASTQGLAGVVSTDTQYF. The chain couples TRBV7-2 to TRBJ2-3, with TRBD2 matching 14 bases. Trimming at V came to 7 bases and at J to 0 bases, leaving 9 bases not matched to a gene. Germline V CDR1 and CDR2: SGHTA, FQGNSA. The CDR3 loop spans 18 amino acids.

The rearrangement links TRBV27 to TRBJ2-3; D is undetermined. Germline-derived CDR1 and CDR2 are MNHEY and SMNVEV (reference sequence). The CDR3 sequence is 13 residues long. Trimming left V 4 bases short and J 4 bases short, with 9 bases between. Written as DNA, the CDR3 is TGTGCCAGCAGTTCTCAGGTGGCAGATACGCAGTATTTT. It yields the protein CASSSQVADTQYF.

The chain joins TRBV7-2 to TRBJ1-1; 8 positions agree with TRBD1. CDR3 size: 14 residues. CDR1 and CDR2 (germline): SGHTA, FQGNSA. V was clipped by 5 bases and J by 4 bases; unmatched bases: 6. As DNA, the CDR3 is TGTGCCAGCAGCATTGGACAGGGCCGCACTGAAGCTTTCTTT. The encoded protein is CASSIGQGRTEAFF.

The V call is TRBV7-7, the J call TRBJ2-5; tentative D call: TRBD1 (6 bases). CDR1 is SSHAT and CDR2 is FNYEAQ in the germline V gene (reference sequence). The CDR3 totals 15 residues. Deletions cut 5 bases from V and 5 bases from J, with 18 bases between. CDR3: CASSPRAGARETQYF. In DNA form, the CDR3 reads TGTGCCAGCAGCCCCCGGGCAGGGGCTAGGGAGACCCAGTACTTC.

This clone occurred a few times. The chain employs TRBV5-6 and TRBJ2-6; tentatively, D is TRBD2 (5 bases). CDR3 size: 16 residues. Germline assignment: CDR1 SGHDT and CDR2 YYEEEE. Trimming took off 1 base at V and 4 bases at J, with 12 bases between the two ends. The CDR3 here is CASSLRGYAGANVLTF. The CDR3 DNA follows: TGTGCCAGCAGCTTGCGAGGGTATGCCGGGGCCAACGTCCTGACTTTC.

The chain recombines TRBV11-3 with TRBJ2-1; the D gene is possibly TRBD2 (5 bases). Trimming removed 10 bases at V and 7 bases at J, with 11 bases between. The CDR3 sequence is 11 residues long. Looked up from germline, CDR1 is SGHNT and CDR2 is YENEEA. CDR3 nucleotide sequence: TGTGCCACCATTTCGGGGAATGAGCAGTTCTTC. It yields the protein CATISGNEQFF.

The chain combines TRBV9 with TRBJ2-7; 11 bases map to TRBD2. The J segment lost 5 bases and the V segment lost 2 bases, leaving 6 bases of the junction unmatched. CDR3 length equals 15 residues. Germline V gene data show CDR1 as SGDLS and CDR2 as YYNGEE. The chain's CDR3 is CASSVVAGGWNEQYF. DNA for the CDR3: TGTGCCAGCAGCGTCGTAGCGGGAGGGTGGAACGAGCAGTACTTC.

This clone was counted a single time. The chain carries TRBV2 and TRBJ2-3; TRBD2 matches at 7 bases. The V gene's germline CDR1 is SNHLY and CDR2 FYNNEI. This CDR3 contains 15 residues. J was trimmed by 6 bases and V by 7 bases; bases with no gene match: 13. The CDR3 sequence: CASTAGEPFYDTQYF. The DNA of the CDR3 is TGTGCCAGCACTGCGGGAGAACCTTTTTACGATACGCAGTATTTT.

CDR3 protein: CASSLGASYEQYF. The CDR3 DNA reads as TGTGCCAGCAGCTTGGGCGCCTCCTACGAGCAGTACTTC. V is TRBV7-2 and J is TRBJ2-7, with D hard to call. Trimming removed 3 bases from V and 0 bases from J, with 6 bases in between. This CDR3 has 13 amino acids. From germline, CDR1 is SGHTA and CDR2 FQGNSA.